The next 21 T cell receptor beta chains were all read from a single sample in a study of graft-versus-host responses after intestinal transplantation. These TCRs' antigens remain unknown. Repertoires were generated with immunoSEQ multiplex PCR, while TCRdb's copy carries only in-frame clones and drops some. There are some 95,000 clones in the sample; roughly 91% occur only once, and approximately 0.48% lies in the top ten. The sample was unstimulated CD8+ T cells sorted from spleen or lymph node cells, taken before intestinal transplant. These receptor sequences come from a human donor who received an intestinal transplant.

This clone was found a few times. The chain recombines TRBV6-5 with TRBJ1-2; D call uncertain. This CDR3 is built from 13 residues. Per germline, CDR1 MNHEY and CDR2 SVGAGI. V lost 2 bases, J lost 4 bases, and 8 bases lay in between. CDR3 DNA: TGTGCCAGCAGTTACAGGGAGGGCTATGGCTACACCTTC. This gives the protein CASSYREGYGYTF.

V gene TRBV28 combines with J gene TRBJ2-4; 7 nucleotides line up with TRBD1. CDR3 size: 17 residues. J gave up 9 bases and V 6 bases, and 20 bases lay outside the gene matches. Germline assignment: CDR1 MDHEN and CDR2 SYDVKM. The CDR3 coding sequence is TGTGCCAGCAGCCAAACCCGGGACAGCCCCGCTCAAAGCATTCAGTACTTC. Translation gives CASSQTRDSPAQSIQYF.

The CDR3 DNA is TGTGCCAGCAGTGGGCGCGTCGGAGCCCCCGAGCAGTACTTC. The encoded protein is CASSGRVGAPEQYF. The chain joins TRBV6-1 to TRBJ2-7, with unresolved D. The CDR3 length is 14 residues. The V and J ends lost 4 bases and 6 bases respectively, with 16 bases between them. Germline CDR1 and CDR2: MNHNS and SASEGT.

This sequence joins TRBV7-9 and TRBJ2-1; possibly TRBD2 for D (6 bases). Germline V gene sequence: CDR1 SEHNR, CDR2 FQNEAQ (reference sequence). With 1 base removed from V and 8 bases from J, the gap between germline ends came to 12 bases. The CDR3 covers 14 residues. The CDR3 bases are TGTGCCAGCAGCTTAGAGATCGGGGAGGATGAGCAGTTCTTC. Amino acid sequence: CASSLEIGEDEQFF.

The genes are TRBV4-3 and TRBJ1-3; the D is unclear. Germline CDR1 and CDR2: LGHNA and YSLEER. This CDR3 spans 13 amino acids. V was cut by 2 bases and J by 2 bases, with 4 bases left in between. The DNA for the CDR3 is TGCGCCAGCAGCCAAACGGCTGGAAACACCATATATTTT. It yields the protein CASSQTAGNTIYF.

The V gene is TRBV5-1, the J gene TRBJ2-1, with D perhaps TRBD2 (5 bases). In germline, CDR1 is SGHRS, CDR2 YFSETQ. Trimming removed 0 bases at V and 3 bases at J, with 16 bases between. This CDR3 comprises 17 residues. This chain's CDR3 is CASSLGVGVTFYNEQFF. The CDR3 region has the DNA TGCGCCAGCAGCTTGGGGGTGGGAGTGACATTCTACAATGAGCAGTTCTTC.

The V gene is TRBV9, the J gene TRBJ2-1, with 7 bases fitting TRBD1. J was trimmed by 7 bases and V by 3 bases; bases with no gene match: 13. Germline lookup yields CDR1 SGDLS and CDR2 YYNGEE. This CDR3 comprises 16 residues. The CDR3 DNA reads TGTGCCAGCAGCGCCCGGACAGGTACCCCTTTAAATGAGCAGTTCTTC. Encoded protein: CASSARTGTPLNEQFF.

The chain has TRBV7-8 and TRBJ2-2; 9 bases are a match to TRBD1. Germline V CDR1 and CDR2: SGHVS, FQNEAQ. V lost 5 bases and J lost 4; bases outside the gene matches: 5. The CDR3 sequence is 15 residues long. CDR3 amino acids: CASSPTGGFTGELFF. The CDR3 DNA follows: TGTGCCAGCAGCCCGACAGGGGGATTCACCGGGGAGCTGTTTTTT. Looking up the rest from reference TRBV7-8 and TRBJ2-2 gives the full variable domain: GAGVSQSPRYKVAKRGQDVALRCDPISGHVSLFWYQQALGQGPEFLTYFQNEAQLDKSGLPSDRFFAERPEGSVSTLKIQRTQQEDSAVYLCASSPTGGFTGELFFGEGSRLTVL.

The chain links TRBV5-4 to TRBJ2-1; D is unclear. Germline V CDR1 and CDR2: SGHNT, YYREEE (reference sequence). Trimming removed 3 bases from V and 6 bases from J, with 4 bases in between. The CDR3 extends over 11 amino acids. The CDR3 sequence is CASSSLNEQFF. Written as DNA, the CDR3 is TGTGCCAGCAGCTCCCTCAATGAGCAGTTCTTC.

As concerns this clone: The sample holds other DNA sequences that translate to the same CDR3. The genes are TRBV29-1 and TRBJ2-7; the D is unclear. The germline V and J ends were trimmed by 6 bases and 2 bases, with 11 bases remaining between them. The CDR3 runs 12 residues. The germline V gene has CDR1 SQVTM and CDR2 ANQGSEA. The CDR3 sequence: CSVLAGTYEQYF. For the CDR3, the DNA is TGCAGCGTCCTGGCAGGTACCTACGAGCAGTACTTC.

Written as DNA, the CDR3 is TGTGCCAGCAGTTTCGCGGGAGTATCCTACGAGCAGTACTTC. Translation: CASSFAGVSYEQYF. The genes are TRBV27 and TRBJ2-7; 7 bases map to TRBD2. Per the germline V gene, CDR1 is MNHEY and CDR2 is SMNVEV (reference sequence). The trim removed 3 bases at V and 1 base at J, leaving 3 bases unmatched. This CDR3 has 14 residues.

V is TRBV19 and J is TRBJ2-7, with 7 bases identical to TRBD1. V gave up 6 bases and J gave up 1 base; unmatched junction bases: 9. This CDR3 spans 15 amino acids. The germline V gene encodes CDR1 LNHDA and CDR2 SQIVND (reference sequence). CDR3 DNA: TGTGCCAGTAGCCAGGGGGAGAGGACTTCCTACGAGCAGTACTTC. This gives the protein CASSQGERTSYEQYF.

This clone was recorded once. CDR3 nucleotides: TGCGCCAGCAGCCAAGAACAGGGACGATCCTACAATGAGCAGTTCTTC. Protein: CASSQEQGRSYNEQFF. The rearrangement links TRBV4-1 to TRBJ2-1; a weak D match, TRBD1 (6 bases). V was trimmed by 0 bases and J by 1 base, leaving 10 bases between them. Germline CDR1 reads MGHRA; CDR2 reads YSYEKL. The CDR3 totals 16 residues.

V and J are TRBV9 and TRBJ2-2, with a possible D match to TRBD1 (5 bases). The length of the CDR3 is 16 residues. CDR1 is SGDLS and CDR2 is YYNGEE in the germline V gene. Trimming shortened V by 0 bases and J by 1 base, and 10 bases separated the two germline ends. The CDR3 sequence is CASSVGGQGNTGELFF. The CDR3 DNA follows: TGTGCCAGCAGCGTAGGAGGCCAGGGGAACACCGGGGAGCTGTTTTTT.

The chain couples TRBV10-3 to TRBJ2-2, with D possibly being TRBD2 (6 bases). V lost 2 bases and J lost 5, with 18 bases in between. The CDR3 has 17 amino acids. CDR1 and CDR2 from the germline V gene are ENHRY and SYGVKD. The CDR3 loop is CAISEAGGEIRTGELFF. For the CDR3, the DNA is TGTGCCATCAGTGAGGCGGGCGGGGAGATAAGAACCGGGGAGCTGTTTTTT.

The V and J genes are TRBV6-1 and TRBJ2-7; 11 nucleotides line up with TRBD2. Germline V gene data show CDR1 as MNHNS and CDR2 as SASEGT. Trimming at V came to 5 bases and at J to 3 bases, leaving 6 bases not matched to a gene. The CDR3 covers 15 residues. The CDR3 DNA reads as TGTGCCAGCAGTCCCGGGACTAGCGGTAGCTACGAGCAGTACTTC. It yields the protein CASSPGTSGSYEQYF.

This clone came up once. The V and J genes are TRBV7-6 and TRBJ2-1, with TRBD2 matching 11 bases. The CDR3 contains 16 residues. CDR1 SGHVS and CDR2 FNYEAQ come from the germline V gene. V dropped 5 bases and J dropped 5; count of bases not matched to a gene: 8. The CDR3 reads CASSPKLAGAHNEQFF. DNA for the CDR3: TGTGCCAGCAGCCCCAAACTAGCGGGAGCCCACAATGAGCAGTTCTTC.

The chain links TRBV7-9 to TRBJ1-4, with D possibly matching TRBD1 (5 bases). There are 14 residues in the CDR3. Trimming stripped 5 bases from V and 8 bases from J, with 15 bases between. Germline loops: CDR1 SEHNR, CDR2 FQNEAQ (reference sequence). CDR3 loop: CASSSRVVKEKLFF. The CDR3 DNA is TGTGCCAGCAGCAGCAGGGTGGTAAAAGAAAAACTGTTTTTT.

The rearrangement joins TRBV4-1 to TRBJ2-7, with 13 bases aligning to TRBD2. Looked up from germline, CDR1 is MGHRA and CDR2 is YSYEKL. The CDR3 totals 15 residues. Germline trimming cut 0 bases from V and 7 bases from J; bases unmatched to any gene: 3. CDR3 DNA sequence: TGCGCCAGCAGCCAAGATCTGGGACTAGCGGGAGAGCAGTACTTC. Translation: CASSQDLGLAGEQYF.

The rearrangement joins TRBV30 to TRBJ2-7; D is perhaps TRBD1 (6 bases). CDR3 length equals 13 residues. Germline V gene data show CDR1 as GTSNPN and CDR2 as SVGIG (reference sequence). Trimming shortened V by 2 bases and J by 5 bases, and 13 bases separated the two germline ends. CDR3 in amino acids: CAWSLQGPNEQYF. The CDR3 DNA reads TGTGCCTGGAGTCTACAGGGCCCCAACGAGCAGTACTTC.

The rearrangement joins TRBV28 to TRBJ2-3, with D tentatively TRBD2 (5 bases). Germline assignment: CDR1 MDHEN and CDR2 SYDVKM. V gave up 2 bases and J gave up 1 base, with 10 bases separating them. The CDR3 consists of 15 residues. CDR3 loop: CASSLASTRTDTQYF. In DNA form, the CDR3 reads TGTGCCAGCAGTTTAGCTAGCACCCGCACAGATACGCAGTATTTT.